The clone carrying this TCR beta chain came up many times. Its target is not known. The data were taken from a study of T cell repertoires in cytomegalovirus infection. Looking at the study overall: Alongside well-studied HLA-B-restricted CMV epitopes, recently identified HLA-C-restricted CMV epitopes were also used.

TCRdb used MiXCR to reprocess the reads, holding one entry per CDR3 protein. The table shows about 770,000 distinct CDR3 sequences, with almost 30% occurring only once. V dropped 5 bases and J dropped 5 bases, with 14 bases sitting between them. CDR3 length: 14 residues. Germline V gives CDR1 SGDLS, CDR2 YYNGEE. This clonotype was obtained from a human donor in good health (CMV status not recorded). Some clones in this sample may be carry-over from other donors' samples. Sample: cultured CD8+ T cells from PBMCs, taken from culture after CMV antigen stimulation. The chain recombines TRBV9 with TRBJ2-1; D is perhaps TRBD1 or TRBD2 (5 bases each). The CDR3: CASSHGGTDNEQFF. The CDR3 DNA is TGTGCCAGCAGTCATGGGGGAACGGACAATGAGCAGTTCTTC. The full variable domain, completed using reference TRBV9 and TRBJ2-1, is DSGVTQTPKHLITATGQRVTLRCSPRSGDLSVYWYQQSLDQGLQFLIQYYNGEERAKGNILERFSAQQFPDLHSELNLSSLELGDSALYFCASSHGGTDNEQFFGPGTRLTVL.